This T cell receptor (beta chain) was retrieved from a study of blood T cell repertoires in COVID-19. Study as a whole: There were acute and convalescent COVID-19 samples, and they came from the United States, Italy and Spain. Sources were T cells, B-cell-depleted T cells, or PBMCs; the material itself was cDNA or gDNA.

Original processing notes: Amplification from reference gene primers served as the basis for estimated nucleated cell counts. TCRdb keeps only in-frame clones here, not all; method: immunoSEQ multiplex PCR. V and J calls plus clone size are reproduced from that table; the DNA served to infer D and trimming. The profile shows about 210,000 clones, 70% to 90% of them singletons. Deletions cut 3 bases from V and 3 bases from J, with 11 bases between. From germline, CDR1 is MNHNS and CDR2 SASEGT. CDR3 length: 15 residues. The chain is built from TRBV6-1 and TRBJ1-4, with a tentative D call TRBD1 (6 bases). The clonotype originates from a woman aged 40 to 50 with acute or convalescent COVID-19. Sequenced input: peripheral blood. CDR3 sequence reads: CASSEMGHSNEKLFF. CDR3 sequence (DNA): TGTGCCAGCAGTGAGATGGGACATTCTAATGAAAAACTGTTTTTT.